Below are 28 T cell receptor beta chains sequenced from a single sample in a study of blood T cell repertoires in COVID-19. Sequenced by immunoSEQ multiplex PCR; TCRdb stores in-frame clones only, minus some. The data show roughly 56,000 clones, around 86% seen once. The material sequenced was peripheral blood. Receptors originate from a man aged 45-65 years with active COVID-19.

The chain recombines TRBV7-9 with TRBJ1-1, with D hard to call. Germline CDR1 reads SEHNR; CDR2 reads FQNEAQ (reference sequence). V lost 5 bases and J 4 bases, leaving 17 bases between the germline ends. The CDR3 consists of 15 residues. The CDR3, as DNA: TGTGCCAGCAGCCTGCCGGGGTCGGTGAGCACTGAAGCTTTCTTT. Its protein product is CASSLPGSVSTEAFF.

The chain employs TRBV30 and TRBJ2-7; 9 positions match TRBD2. V was pared by 5 bases and J by 0 bases, with 11 bases of the junction left unmatched. Per germline, CDR1 GTSNPN and CDR2 SVGIG (reference sequence). This CDR3 is built from 16 residues. CDR3: CAWRGGGPLNSYEQYF. In DNA, the CDR3 is TGTGCCTGGCGCGGGGGGGGGCCGCTCAACTCCTACGAGCAGTACTTC.

This sequence joins TRBV7-2 and TRBJ2-3, with 7 nucleotides matching TRBD2. J lost 2 bases, V lost 11 bases, and 10 bases had no gene match. CDR1 SGHTA and CDR2 FQGNSA come from the germline V gene. The CDR3 extends over 14 amino acids. This chain's CDR3 is CAGEGTSPTDTQYF. The CDR3 DNA follows: TGTGCCGGGGAGGGAACTAGCCCCACAGATACGCAGTATTTT.

This chain links TRBV6-5 with TRBJ2-7, with TRBD1 matching 7 bases. This CDR3 spans 13 amino acids. CDR1 is MNHEY, CDR2 SVGAGI, per germline. J gave up 5 bases and V 8 bases, and 9 bases lay outside the gene matches. This CDR3 reads CASPSNRGNEQYF. The CDR3 DNA sequence: TGTGCCAGCCCATCAAACAGGGGAAACGAGCAGTACTTC.

The chain recombines TRBV27 with TRBJ2-7, with a possible D match to TRBD2 (5 bases). Germline-derived CDR1 and CDR2 are MNHEY and SMNVEV (reference sequence). There are 12 residues in the CDR3. Trimming pared 5 bases from V and 6 bases from J, leaving 11 bases between. The chain's CDR3 is CASSPRGGEQYF. CDR3 DNA: TGTGCCAGCAGTCCTCGGGGTGGCGAGCAGTACTTC.

V gene TRBV19 combines with J gene TRBJ2-6; tentative D call: TRBD1 (5 bases). V shed 0 bases and J shed 0 bases, with 15 bases lying between them. This CDR3 has 19 residues. Germline lookup yields CDR1 LNHDA and CDR2 SQIVND (reference sequence). The chain's CDR3 is CASSIDSGLLDSGANVLTF. The CDR3 nucleotides are TGTGCCAGTAGTATAGATTCAGGGCTCCTTGACTCTGGGGCCAACGTCCTGACTTTC.

The chain couples TRBV2 to TRBJ2-5; a weak D match, TRBD1 (6 bases). The CDR3 length is 13 residues. Germline assignment: CDR1 SNHLY and CDR2 FYNNEI. Trimming took 6 bases from V and 5 from J, leaving 13 bases between them. The CDR3 DNA reads TGTGCCAGCAGCTCAGGGGAGTGGGAGACCCAGTACTTC. It specifies CASSSGEWETQYF.

CDR3 coding DNA: TGTGCCAGCAGTTCGGGACAGGTGTTAGGCTACACCTTC. This translates into CASSSGQVLGYTF. The rearrangement joins TRBV6-5 to TRBJ1-2; 8 positions agree with TRBD1. The CDR3 sequence is 13 residues long. Germline V gene lookup returns CDR1 MNHEY and CDR2 SVGAGI. J gave up 8 bases and V 4 bases, and 6 bases lay outside the gene matches.

The rearrangement joins TRBV2 to TRBJ1-5; 7 bases are shared with TRBD1. V shed 1 base and J 9 bases; nucleotides not matched to a gene: 9. From germline, CDR1 is SNHLY and CDR2 FYNNEI. This CDR3 has 15 amino acids. The CDR3 spells CASSEGGQPGWPQHF. CDR3 nucleotides: TGTGCCAGCAGTGAAGGGGGACAGCCGGGATGGCCCCAGCATTTT.

This sequence joins TRBV7-2 and TRBJ2-5; perhaps TRBD2 as D (7 bases). This CDR3 comprises 15 residues. V lost 1 base to trimming and J lost 5 bases, with 14 bases between them. Germline V CDR1 and CDR2: SGHTA, FQGNSA. CDR3 sequence reads: CASSLGGGPWETQYF. Written as DNA, the CDR3 is TGTGCCAGCAGCTTAGGGGGGGGGCCCTGGGAGACCCAGTACTTC.

The chain is built from TRBV27 and TRBJ1-4; D unclear. CDR3 size: 14 residues. Looked up from germline, CDR1 is MNHEY and CDR2 is SMNVEV (reference sequence). V dropped 0 bases and J dropped 0 bases, with 2 bases sitting between them. CDR3 coding DNA: TGTGCCAGCAGTTTATCCACAACTAATGAAAAACTGTTTTTT. Protein product: CASSLSTTNEKLFF. The entire variable domain, with the rest obtained from reference TRBV27 and TRBJ1-4, is as follows: EAQVTQNPRYLITVTGKKLTVTCSQNMNHEYMSWYRQDPGLGLRQIYYSMNVEVTDKGDVPEGYKVSRKEKRNFPLILESPSPNQTSLYFCASSLSTTNEKLFFGSGTQLSVL.

The gene calls are TRBV30 and TRBJ1-6, with a tentative D call TRBD1 (5 bases). The CDR3 is 15 amino acids. With 3 bases removed from V and 7 bases from J, the gap between germline ends came to 16 bases. Germline assignment: CDR1 GTSNPN and CDR2 SVGIG (reference sequence). CDR3 amino acids: CAWSRVGGTNSPLHF. The DNA of the CDR3 is TGTGCCTGGAGCAGGGTCGGGGGGACCAATTCACCCCTCCACTTT.

V usage is TRBV5-5 and J usage is TRBJ2-3; the D is unclear. The CDR3 contains 13 residues. V lost 2 bases and J lost 0, with 4 bases in between. CDR1 and CDR2 from the germline V gene are SGHKS and YYEKEE (reference sequence). In DNA form, the CDR3 reads TGTGCCAGCAGCTTCTCCAGCACAGATACGCAGTATTTT. Translating it yields CASSFSSTDTQYF.

This chain joins TRBV5-4 and TRBJ2-1; 9 nucleotides agree with TRBD2. J was trimmed by 9 bases and V by 0 bases; bases with no gene match: 4. Germline CDR1 and CDR2: SGHNT and YYREEE (reference sequence). The CDR3 loop spans 14 amino acids. The CDR3 DNA sequence: TGTGCCAGCAGCTTGGGCGGGGGGGCCGGTGAGCAGTTCTTC. Protein product: CASSLGGGAGEQFF.

The rearrangement joins TRBV30 to TRBJ1-2; D remains ambiguous. This CDR3 is 15 amino acids long. V shed 5 bases and J shed 4 bases, with 20 bases lying between them. Germline V gene lookup returns CDR1 GTSNPN and CDR2 SVGIG (reference sequence). The CDR3 coding sequence is TGTGCCTGGCGCGGACTATTACAGACAACCTATGGCTACACCTTC. Translation: CAWRGLLQTTYGYTF.

To note about this clone: Other DNA sequences within the sample encode an identical CDR3. The CDR3 region is CASSFGETQYF. The DNA of the CDR3 is TGTGCCAGCAGCTTCGGGGAGACCCAGTACTTC. This sequence joins TRBV7-9 and TRBJ2-5; no clear D. CDR3 length: 11 residues. Germline V CDR1 and CDR2: SEHNR, FQNEAQ (reference sequence). With 3 bases removed from V and 5 bases from J, the gap between germline ends came to 4 bases.

In this sample, this clone turned up a few times. The chain recombines TRBV14 with TRBJ1-2; 8 nucleotides match TRBD1. Unmatched junction bases numbered 5, after V lost 4 bases and J lost 4 bases. The CDR3 extends over 14 amino acids. Germline V gives CDR1 SGHDN, CDR2 FVKESK. CDR3 region: CASSPKDRVYGYTF. CDR3 bases: TGTGCCAGCAGCCCAAAGGACAGGGTCTATGGCTACACCTTC.

J is TRBJ2-3 and V is TRBV7-9; D not certain. Germline V gene data show CDR1 as SEHNR and CDR2 as FQNEAQ (reference sequence). V lost 2 bases to trimming and J lost 0 bases, with 6 bases between them. The CDR3 contains 14 residues. CDR3 in DNA: TGTGCCAGCAGCTTACGCGGCAGCACAGATACGCAGTATTTT. Translation: CASSLRGSTDTQYF. The whole variable domain, filled in from reference TRBV7-9 and TRBJ2-3, reads DTGVSQNPRHKITKRGQNVTFRCDPISEHNRLYWYRQTLGQGPEFLTYFQNEAQLEKSRLLSDRFSAERPKGSFSTLEIQRTEQGDSAMYLCASSLRGSTDTQYFGPGTRLTVL.

The chain couples TRBV12-3 or TRBV12-4 to TRBJ2-7; D remains unclear. The CDR3 runs 11 residues. Trimming shortened V by 1 base and J by 11 bases, and 9 bases separated the two germline ends. CDR3 DNA sequence: TGTGCCAGCAGTTTAGGAGTTCTGAAGTACTTC. This encodes CASSLGVLKYF.

The chain is built from TRBV5-1 and TRBJ1-1, with TRBD1 matching 8 bases. The V and J ends lost 3 bases and 4 bases, in that order; junction bases with no gene match: 8. CDR1 SGHRS and CDR2 YFSETQ come from the germline V gene. This CDR3 region has 15 residues. The CDR3 DNA follows: TGCGCCAGCAGCTACCAAGGACAGGGAGGCACTGAAGCTTTCTTT. Its protein product is CASSYQGQGGTEAFF.

The chain joins TRBV7-2 to TRBJ1-2; the match to TRBD1 covers 7 bases. The CDR3 length is 15 residues. Per germline, CDR1 SGHTA and CDR2 FQGNSA. The trim removed 5 bases at V and 8 bases at J, leaving 14 bases unmatched. The CDR3 loop is CASSQSDRALQGYTF. The CDR3 DNA follows: TGTGCCAGCAGCCAAAGCGACAGGGCTCTGCAGGGCTACACCTTC.

The J gene is TRBJ2-2, the V gene TRBV24-1; tentatively, D is TRBD1 (6 bases). The CDR3 loop spans 14 amino acids. Germline V CDR1 and CDR2: KGHDR, SFDVKD. Trimming removed 2 bases at V and 5 bases at J, with 8 bases between. In DNA form, the CDR3 reads TGTGCCACCAGTGATTCCAGGGGAACCGGGGAGCTGTTTTTT. It is translated as CATSDSRGTGELFF.

The chain is built from TRBV5-4 and TRBJ2-1, with 7 bases that match TRBD1. The germline V gene has CDR1 SGHNT and CDR2 YYREEE (reference sequence). The ends lost 4 bases at V and 4 bases at J; junction bases unmatched: 8. This CDR3 has 15 residues. CDR3 DNA: TGTGCCAGCAGCACACCCGGGACAGAGTACAATGAGCAGTTCTTC. Its protein is CASSTPGTEYNEQFF.

Here the CDR3 DNA reads TGTGCCAGCAGCTCGGGGGGAGGGCAGCCCCAGCATTTT. Protein: CASSSGGGQPQHF. This chain joins TRBV7-9 and TRBJ1-5; maybe TRBD1 (5 bases). Trimming pared 4 bases from V and 7 bases from J, leaving 11 bases between. The CDR3 length is 13 residues. Germline CDR1 SEHNR, CDR2 FQNEAQ (reference sequence).

In its sample, this clone was seen once. V gene TRBV6-2 or TRBV6-3 combines with J gene TRBJ2-2, with D perhaps TRBD1 (5 bases). Germline V gene sequence: CDR1 MNHEY, CDR2 SVGEGT. The germline V and J ends were trimmed by 5 bases and 6 bases, with 25 bases remaining between them. The CDR3 totals 18 residues. CDR3 bases: TGTGCCAGCAGTCACCGTTCGGGCAGGGAACGAGAACCCGGGGAGCTGTTTTTT. Translating gives CASSHRSGREREPGELFF.

This clone counts as medium-sized. In nucleotides, the CDR3 is TGCGCCAGCAGCTCACTGCCGGGACAGGGGAACTACGAGCAGTACTTC. It encodes CASSSLPGQGNYEQYF. This chain joins TRBV5-1 and TRBJ2-7, with 10 bases lining up with TRBD1. With 3 bases clipped from V and 3 bases from J, the junction kept 9 bases outside the gene matches. CDR3 size: 16 residues. Per germline, CDR1 SGHRS and CDR2 YFSETQ.

J is TRBJ1-5 and V is TRBV19, with 7 bases matching TRBD1. Germline values: CDR1 LNHDA, CDR2 SQIVND (reference sequence). This CDR3 has 14 residues. The junction had 5 bases not matched to a gene; V was cut back by 5 bases and J by 4 bases. The CDR3 region has the DNA TGTGCCAGTAGTCCTCAACAGGGGAATCAGCCCCAGCATTTT. It codes for CASSPQQGNQPQHF.

The V call is TRBV7-9, the J call TRBJ2-1; D not resolved. Per the germline V gene, CDR1 is SEHNR and CDR2 is FQNEAQ (reference sequence). The ends were cut back, 10 bases at V and 4 bases at J, with 14 bases in the middle. This CDR3 region has 13 residues. CDR3 in DNA: TGTGCCACCTACAGTATTGGGTACAATGAGCAGTTCTTC. Its protein product is CATYSIGYNEQFF.